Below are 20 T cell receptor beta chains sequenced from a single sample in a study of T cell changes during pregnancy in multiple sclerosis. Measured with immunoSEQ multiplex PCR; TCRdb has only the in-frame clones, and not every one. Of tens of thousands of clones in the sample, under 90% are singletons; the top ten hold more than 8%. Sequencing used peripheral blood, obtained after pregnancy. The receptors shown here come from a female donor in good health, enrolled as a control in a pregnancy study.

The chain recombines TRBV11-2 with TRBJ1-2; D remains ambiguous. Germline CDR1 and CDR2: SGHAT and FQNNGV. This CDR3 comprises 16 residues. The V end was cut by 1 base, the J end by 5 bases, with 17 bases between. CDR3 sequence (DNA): TGTGCCAGCAGCTTAGTCCCGCAGCGTGCCTCGTATGGCTACACCTTC. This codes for CASSLVPQRASYGYTF.

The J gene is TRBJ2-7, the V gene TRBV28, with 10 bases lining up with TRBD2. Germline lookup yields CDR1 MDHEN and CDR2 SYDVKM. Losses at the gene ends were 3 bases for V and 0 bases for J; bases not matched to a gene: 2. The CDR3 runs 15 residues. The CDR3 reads CASSLQRGGSYEQYF. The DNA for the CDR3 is TGTGCCAGCAGTTTGCAGCGGGGGGGCTCCTACGAGCAGTACTTC.

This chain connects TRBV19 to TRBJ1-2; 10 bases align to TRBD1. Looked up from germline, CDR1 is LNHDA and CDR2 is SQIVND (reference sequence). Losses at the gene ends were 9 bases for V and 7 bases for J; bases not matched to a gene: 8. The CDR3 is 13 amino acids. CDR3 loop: CASQGQGVRGYTF. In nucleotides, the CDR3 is TGTGCCAGCCAAGGACAGGGGGTCCGTGGCTACACCTTC.

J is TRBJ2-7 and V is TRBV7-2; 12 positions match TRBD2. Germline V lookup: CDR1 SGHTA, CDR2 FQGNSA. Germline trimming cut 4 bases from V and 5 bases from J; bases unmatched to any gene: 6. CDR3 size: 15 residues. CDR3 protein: CASSSGLAGINEQYF. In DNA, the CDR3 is TGTGCCAGCAGCTCCGGACTAGCGGGGATCAACGAGCAGTACTTC.

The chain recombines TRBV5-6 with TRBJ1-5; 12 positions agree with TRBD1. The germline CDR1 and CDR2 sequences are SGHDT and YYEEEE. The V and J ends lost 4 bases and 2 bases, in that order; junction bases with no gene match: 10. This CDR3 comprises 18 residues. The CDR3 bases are TGTGCCAGCAGCCGCGGGACAGGGGGCAGGGGCGGCAATCAGCCCCAGCATTTT. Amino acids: CASSRGTGGRGGNQPQHF.

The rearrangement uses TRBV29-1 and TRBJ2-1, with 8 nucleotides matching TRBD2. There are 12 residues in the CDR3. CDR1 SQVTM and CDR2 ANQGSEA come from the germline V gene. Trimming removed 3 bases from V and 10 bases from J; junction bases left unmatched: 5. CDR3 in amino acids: CSVEARGVEQFF. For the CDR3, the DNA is TGCAGCGTTGAGGCGCGGGGGGTCGAGCAGTTCTTC.

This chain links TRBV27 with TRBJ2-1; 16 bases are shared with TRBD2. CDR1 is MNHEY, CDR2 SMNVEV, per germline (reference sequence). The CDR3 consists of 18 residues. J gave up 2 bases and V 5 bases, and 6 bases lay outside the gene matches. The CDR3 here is CASSLGTSGGAAYNEQFF. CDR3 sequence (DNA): TGTGCCAGCAGTCTAGGGACTAGCGGGGGGGCCGCCTACAATGAGCAGTTCTTC.

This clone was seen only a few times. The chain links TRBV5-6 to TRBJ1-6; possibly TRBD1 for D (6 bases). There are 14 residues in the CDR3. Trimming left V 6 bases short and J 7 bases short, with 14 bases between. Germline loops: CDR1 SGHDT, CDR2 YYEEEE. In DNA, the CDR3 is TGTGCCAGCATCTACAGGGAGGGGAATTCACCCCTCCACTTT. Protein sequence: CASIYREGNSPLHF.

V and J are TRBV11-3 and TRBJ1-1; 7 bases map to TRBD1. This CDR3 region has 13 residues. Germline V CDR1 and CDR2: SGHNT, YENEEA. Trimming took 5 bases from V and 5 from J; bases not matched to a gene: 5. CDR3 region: CASSRQGRTEAFF. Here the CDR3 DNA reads TGTGCCAGCAGCCGACAGGGCCGTACTGAAGCTTTCTTT.

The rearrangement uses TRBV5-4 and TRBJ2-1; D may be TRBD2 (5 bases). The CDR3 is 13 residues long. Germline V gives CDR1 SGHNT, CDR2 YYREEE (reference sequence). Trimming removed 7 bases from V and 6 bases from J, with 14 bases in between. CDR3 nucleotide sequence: TGTGCCAGCGGCTGGACTGGTCGCAATGAGCAGTTCTTC. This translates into CASGWTGRNEQFF.

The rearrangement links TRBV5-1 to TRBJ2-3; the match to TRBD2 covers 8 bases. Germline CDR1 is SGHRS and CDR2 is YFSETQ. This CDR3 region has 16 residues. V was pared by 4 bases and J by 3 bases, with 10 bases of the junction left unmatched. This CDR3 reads CASSKVPGLVTDTQYF. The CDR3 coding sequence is TGCGCCAGCAGCAAGGTCCCGGGACTAGTTACAGATACGCAGTATTTT.

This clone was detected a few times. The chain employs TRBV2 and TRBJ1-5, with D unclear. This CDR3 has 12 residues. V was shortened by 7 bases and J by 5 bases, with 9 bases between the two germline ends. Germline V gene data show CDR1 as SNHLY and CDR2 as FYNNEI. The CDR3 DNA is TGTGCCAGCAAGGCACTAGATCAGCCCCAGCATTTT. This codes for CASKALDQPQHF. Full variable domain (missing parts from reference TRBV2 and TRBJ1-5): EPEVTQTPSHQVTQMGQEVILRCVPISNHLYFYWYRQILGQKVEFLVSFYNNEISEKSEIFDDQFSVERPDGSNFTLKIRSTKLEDSAMYFCASKALDQPQHFGDGTRLSIL.

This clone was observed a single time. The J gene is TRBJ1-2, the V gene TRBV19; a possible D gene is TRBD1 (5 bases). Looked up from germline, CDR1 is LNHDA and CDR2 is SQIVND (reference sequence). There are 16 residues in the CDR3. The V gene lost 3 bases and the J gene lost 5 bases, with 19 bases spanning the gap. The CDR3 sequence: CASSMSWDGGRYGYTF. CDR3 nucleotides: TGTGCCAGTAGTATGTCCTGGGACGGAGGGAGGTATGGCTACACCTTC.

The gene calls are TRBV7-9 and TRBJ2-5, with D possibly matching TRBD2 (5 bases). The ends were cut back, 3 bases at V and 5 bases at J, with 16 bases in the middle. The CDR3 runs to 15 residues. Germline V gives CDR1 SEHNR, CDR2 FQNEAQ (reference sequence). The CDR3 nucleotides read TGTGCCAGCAGCTTGGGAGAGCTAGCATGGGAGACCCAGTACTTC. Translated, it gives CASSLGELAWETQYF.

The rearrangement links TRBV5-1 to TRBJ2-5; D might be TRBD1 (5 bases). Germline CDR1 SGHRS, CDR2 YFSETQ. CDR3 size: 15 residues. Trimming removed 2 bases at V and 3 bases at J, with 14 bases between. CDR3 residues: CASSLAPGFEETQYF. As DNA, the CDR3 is TGCGCCAGCAGCTTAGCGCCAGGGTTTGAAGAGACCCAGTACTTC.

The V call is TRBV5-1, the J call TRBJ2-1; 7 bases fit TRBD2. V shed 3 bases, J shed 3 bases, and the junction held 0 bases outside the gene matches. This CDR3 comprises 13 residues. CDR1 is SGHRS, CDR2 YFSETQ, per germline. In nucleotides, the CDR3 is TGCGCCAGCAGCTGGACTAGCTACAATGAGCAGTTCTTC. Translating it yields CASSWTSYNEQFF. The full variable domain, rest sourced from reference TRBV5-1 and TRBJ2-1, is KAGVTQTPRYLIKTRGQQVTLSCSPISGHRSVSWYQQTPGQGLQFLFEYFSETQRNKGNFPGRFSGRQFSNSRSEMNVSTLELGDSALYLCASSWTSYNEQFFGPGTRLTVL.

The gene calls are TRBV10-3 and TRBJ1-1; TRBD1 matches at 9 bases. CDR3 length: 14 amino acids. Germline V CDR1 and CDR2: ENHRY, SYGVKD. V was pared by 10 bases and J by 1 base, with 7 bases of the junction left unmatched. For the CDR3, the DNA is TGTGCCACCTCGGACAGGGGACGGAACACTGAAGCTTTCTTT. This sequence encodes CATSDRGRNTEAFF.

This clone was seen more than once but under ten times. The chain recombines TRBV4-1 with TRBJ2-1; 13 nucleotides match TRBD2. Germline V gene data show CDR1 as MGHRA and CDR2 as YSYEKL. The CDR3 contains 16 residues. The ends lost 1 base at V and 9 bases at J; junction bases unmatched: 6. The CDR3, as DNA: TGCGCCAGCAGCCAAGGGGGACTAGCGGGATTTGCTGAGCAGTTCTTC. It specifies CASSQGGLAGFAEQFF.

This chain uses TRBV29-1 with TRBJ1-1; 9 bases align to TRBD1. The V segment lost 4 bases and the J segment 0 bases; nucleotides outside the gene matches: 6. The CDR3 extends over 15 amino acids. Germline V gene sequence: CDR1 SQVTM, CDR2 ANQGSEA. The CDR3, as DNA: TGCAGCGTTGTGGGGACAGGGAGCATGAACACTGAAGCTTTCTTT. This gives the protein CSVVGTGSMNTEAFF.

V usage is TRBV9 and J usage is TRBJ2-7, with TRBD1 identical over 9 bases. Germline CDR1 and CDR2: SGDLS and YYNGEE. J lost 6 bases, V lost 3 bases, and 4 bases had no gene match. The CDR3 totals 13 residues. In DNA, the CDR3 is TGTGCCAGCAGCGCCGTGACAGGGGGCGAGCAGTACTTC. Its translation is CASSAVTGGEQYF.